A single sample gave rise to the 14 T cell receptor beta chains below, sequenced in a study of cytomegalovirus exposure and HLA in healthy donors. The PCR was carried out with 60 Vbeta primers and 13 Jbeta primers. Clones were read by immunoSEQ multiplex PCR, and TCRdb kept only the in-frame ones, dropping some. The table includes around 150,000 clones, 70% to 85% detected once. What was sequenced was PBMCs. These receptors were taken from a man aged 25-45 years in good health and CMV-seropositive.

The rearrangement uses TRBV18 and TRBJ2-1, with 7 nucleotides matching TRBD1. The ends lost 2 bases at V and 6 bases at J; junction bases unmatched: 7. The CDR3 contains 15 residues. Germline V gene sequence: CDR1 KGHSH, CDR2 LQKENI. The CDR3 nucleotides read TGTGCCAGCTCACCAGAGGGACAGTTACCCAATGAGCAGTTCTTC. Its translation is CASSPEGQLPNEQFF.

This chain links TRBV9 with TRBJ2-2, with a tentative D call TRBD2 (5 bases). Germline assignment: CDR1 SGDLS and CDR2 YYNGEE. The CDR3 length is 15 residues. Trimming removed 5 bases from V and 4 bases from J, with 15 bases in between. CDR3 nucleotide sequence: TGTGCCAGCAGTGCTCGGGGATCTTCCACCGGGGAGCTGTTTTTT. Translation: CASSARGSSTGELFF.

The rearrangement links TRBV7-9 to TRBJ2-2, with TRBD2 matching over 8 bases. Per the germline V gene, CDR1 is SEHNR and CDR2 is FQNEAQ (reference sequence). The CDR3 covers 15 residues. Trimming removed 4 bases from V and 3 bases from J; junction bases left unmatched: 4. CDR3 amino acids: CASSSSGGYTGELFF. The CDR3 DNA follows: TGTGCCAGCAGCTCCTCGGGAGGGTACACCGGGGAGCTGTTTTTT.

The chain uses TRBV6-5 and TRBJ1-1, with D possibly TRBD1 on 6 matching bases. CDR1 and CDR2 from the germline V gene are MNHEY and SVGAGI. This CDR3 has 15 amino acids. Trimming cost V 0 bases and J 0 bases, with 8 bases left between them. Here the CDR3 reads CASSYSQGLNTEAFF. CDR3 in DNA: TGTGCCAGCAGTTACTCGCAGGGGCTGAACACTGAAGCTTTCTTT.

The rearrangement links TRBV2 to TRBJ1-5; D remains unclear. There are 15 residues in the CDR3. Germline CDR1 is SNHLY and CDR2 is FYNNEI. The V and J ends lost 1 base and 1 base respectively, with 8 bases between them. CDR3 sequence reads: CASSEDSLSNQPQHF. The CDR3 coding sequence is TGTGCCAGCAGTGAAGACTCTTTAAGCAATCAGCCCCAGCATTTT.

This sequence joins TRBV19 and TRBJ2-3; 8 bases fit TRBD1. Unmatched junction bases numbered 5, after V lost 6 bases and J lost 6 bases. This CDR3 contains 13 residues. Germline loops: CDR1 LNHDA, CDR2 SQIVND (reference sequence). The CDR3, as DNA: TGTGCCAGTAGAGCAGGGGGCTCGGATACGCAGTATTTT. It encodes CASRAGGSDTQYF.

V and J are TRBV10-3 and TRBJ1-3; 9 bases are shared with TRBD1. Germline V CDR1 and CDR2: ENHRY, SYGVKD. This CDR3 has 16 residues. Trimming at V came to 0 bases and at J to 4 bases, leaving 4 bases not matched to a gene. In DNA, the CDR3 is TGTGCCATCAGTGAGTCTGGACAGGGGATGGGAAACACCATATATTTT. Residues: CAISESGQGMGNTIYF.

The rearrangement joins TRBV7-9 to TRBJ1-1, with D maybe TRBD1 (6 bases). Germline CDR1 SEHNR, CDR2 FQNEAQ (reference sequence). The CDR3 contains 13 residues. Deletions cut 4 bases from V and 4 bases from J, with 10 bases between. The CDR3 protein is CASSSSGVTEAFF. CDR3 coding DNA: TGTGCCAGCAGCTCTTCAGGGGTCACTGAAGCTTTCTTT. The whole variable domain, filled in from reference TRBV7-9 and TRBJ1-1, reads DTGVSQNPRHKITKRGQNVTFRCDPISEHNRLYWYRQTLGQGPEFLTYFQNEAQLEKSRLLSDRFSAERPKGSFSTLEIQRTEQGDSAMYLCASSSSGVTEAFFGQGTRLTVV.

The chain couples TRBV19 to TRBJ1-1, with TRBD1 matching 7 bases. This CDR3 region has 16 residues. CDR1 and CDR2 from the germline V gene are LNHDA and SQIVND (reference sequence). The CDR3 DNA reads as TGTGTCAGCCTCCCCGGACAGGAGGTATGGTGGACTGAAGCTTTCTTT. Its protein product is CVSLPGQEVWWTEAFF.

The chain is built from TRBV6-5 and TRBJ1-6, with a possible D match to TRBD1 (6 bases). The CDR3 totals 13 residues. CDR1 is MNHEY, CDR2 SVGAGI, per germline. Trimming shortened V by 11 bases and J by 2 bases, and 10 bases separated the two germline ends. CDR3 nucleotides: TGTGCCGCCAGGGGTACCTATAATTCACCCCTCCACTTT. It is translated as CAARGTYNSPLHF.

The table lists this clone with a few counts. V is TRBV7-3 and J is TRBJ2-2; 10 nucleotides agree with TRBD2. V lost 0 bases, J lost 4 bases, and 2 bases stayed unmatched. This CDR3 spans 16 amino acids. The V gene's germline CDR1 is SGHTA and CDR2 FQGTGA. The CDR3 nucleotides read TGTGCCAGCAGCTTAACCGCTAGCGGGGGCACCGGGGAGCTGTTTTTT. Translated: CASSLTASGGTGELFF.

This clone has just one count. The V and J genes are TRBV10-3 and TRBJ2-5, with D possibly matching TRBD1 (7 bases). The DNA end lines up better with TRBJ2-7; the J call may be wrong. This CDR3 is 17 amino acids long. The V gene's germline CDR1 is ENHRY and CDR2 SYGVKD. The CDR3 region has the DNA TGTGCCATCAGTGAGTCGACGGGCAGGGGGGACTCCTACGAGCAGTACTTC. Encoded protein: CAISESTGRGDSYEQYF.

This clone appeared a few times. The gene calls are TRBV7-9 and TRBJ1-1; TRBD1 might be the D (6 bases). Germline V gene sequence: CDR1 SEHNR, CDR2 FQNEAQ (reference sequence). V shed 3 bases and J shed 1 base, with 15 bases lying between them. The CDR3 covers 16 residues. In DNA, the CDR3 is TGTGCCAGCAGCTTTTGGAGTGGGGGCGGGAACACTGAAGCTTTCTTT. The encoded protein is CASSFWSGGGNTEAFF. The full variable domain, its missing parts supplied by reference TRBV7-9 and TRBJ1-1, is DTGVSQNPRHKITKRGQNVTFRCDPISEHNRLYWYRQTLGQGPEFLTYFQNEAQLEKSRLLSDRFSAERPKGSFSTLEIQRTEQGDSAMYLCASSFWSGGGNTEAFFGQGTRLTVV.

There are a few counts of this clone. The rearrangement joins TRBV5-1 to TRBJ1-2; 7 positions match TRBD1. Germline loops: CDR1 SGHRS, CDR2 YFSETQ. J was trimmed by 4 bases and V by 4 bases; bases with no gene match: 10. The CDR3 is 15 amino acids. The CDR3 here is CASSRQGQPLYGYTF. The CDR3 nucleotides are TGCGCCAGCAGCCGACAGGGCCAGCCCCTCTATGGCTACACCTTC.